The 32 T cell receptor beta chains below come from one sample, sequenced in a study of radiotherapy plus CTLA-4 blockade in lung cancer (dated by TCRdb to the late 2010s). The protocol used for the library was the immunoSEQ multiplex PCR assay. TCRdb carries this immuneACCESS record with in-frame sequences only. Its versions omit some clonotypes, under half of them owing to an unresolved V gene in the studies checked, with the rest unexplained. The sample has roughly 48,000 clones on record, around 83% of them singletons. The ten largest clones represent more than 3% of the sample. The input for sequencing was peripheral blood, taken from a patient treated with radiotherapy plus ipilimumab. The receptors were sampled from a human donor with non-small cell lung cancer who had stable disease on radiotherapy plus ipilimumab.

The chain recombines TRBV7-8 with TRBJ2-5; TRBD1 matches at 10 bases. The better agreement between TRBJ2-7 and the DNA end casts doubt on the J call. This CDR3 has 15 amino acids. The germline CDR1 and CDR2 sequences are SGHVS and FQNEAQ. The CDR3 protein is CASSLGTGGFYEQYF. The CDR3 coding sequence is TGTGCCAGCAGCTTAGGGACAGGGGGATTTTACGAGCAGTACTTC.

This chain joins TRBV7-9 and TRBJ1-2; the match to TRBD1 covers 7 bases. V dropped 5 bases and J dropped 4; count of bases not matched to a gene: 7. The CDR3 sequence is 14 residues long. Germline CDR1 is SEHNR and CDR2 is FQNEAQ (reference sequence). CDR3 bases: TGTGCCAGCAGCCCCTATTCAGGGGGCTATGGCTACACCTTC. It translates to CASSPYSGGYGYTF.

The chain joins TRBV2 to TRBJ2-7, with D tentatively TRBD1 (7 bases). From germline, CDR1 is SNHLY and CDR2 FYNNEI. The V end lost 10 bases, the J end lost 3 bases, and 25 bases lay between the germline ends. The length of the CDR3 is 16 residues. The CDR3 is CATGGTDINGLYEQYF. The CDR3 bases are TGTGCCACAGGCGGGACAGACATAAATGGTCTCTACGAGCAGTACTTC.

The J gene is TRBJ1-2, the V gene TRBV9; 8 bases fit TRBD1. The germline CDR1 and CDR2 sequences are SGDLS and YYNGEE. J lost 4 bases, V lost 3 bases, and 8 bases had no gene match. The CDR3 contains 15 residues. The CDR3 DNA follows: TGTGCCAGCAGCGCCGGGCACACAGGGGGCTATGGCTACACCTTC. This encodes CASSAGHTGGYGYTF.

Details on this clone: A read error may produce the germline difference seen at one junction end. The rearrangement uses TRBV19 and TRBJ1-5, with 9 bases aligning to TRBD1. The CDR3 covers 15 residues. The V gene's germline CDR1 is LNHDA and CDR2 SQIVND (reference sequence). This CDR3 is CASTIQGALGQPQHF. DNA of the CDR3: TGTGCCAGTACTATACAGGGGGCGCTCGGTCAGCCCCAGCATTTT. Drawing the rest from reference TRBV19 and TRBJ1-5, the complete variable domain is DGGITQSPKYLFRKEGQNVTLSCEQNLNHDAMYWYRQDPGQGLRLIYYSQIVNDFQKGDIAEGYSVSREKKESFPLTVTSAQKNPTAFYLCASTIQGALGQPQHFGDGTRLSIL.

In its sample, this clone was seen once. CDR3 protein: CASKYRVFMNTEAFF. CDR3 in DNA: TGTGCCAGCAAGTACAGGGTTTTTATGAACACTGAAGCTTTCTTT. The V and J genes are TRBV6-1 and TRBJ1-1; a weak D match, TRBD1 (6 bases). Deletions cut 7 bases from V and 0 bases from J, with 15 bases between. Germline CDR1 reads MNHNS; CDR2 reads SASEGT. The CDR3 is 15 residues long.

The genes are TRBV28 and TRBJ2-6; the D is unclear. The ends were cut back, 6 bases at V and 1 base at J, with 4 bases in the middle. CDR3 size: 13 residues. CDR1 is MDHEN, CDR2 SYDVKM, per germline. This chain's CDR3 is CASRQSGANVLTF. The DNA of the CDR3 is TGTGCCAGCAGACAATCTGGGGCCAACGTCCTGACTTTC.

The chain recombines TRBV7-3 with TRBJ2-1, with no clear D. Germline loops: CDR1 SGHTA, CDR2 FQGTGA. Trimming shortened V by 5 bases and J by 0 bases, and 17 bases separated the two germline ends. The CDR3 is 17 amino acids. The CDR3 loop reads CASSLQPMKSSYNEQFF. Here the CDR3 DNA reads TGTGCCAGCAGCCTCCAACCTATGAAGAGCTCCTACAATGAGCAGTTCTTC.

The rearrangement links TRBV28 to TRBJ2-1; 7 nucleotides line up with TRBD2. Trimming removed 6 bases from V and 0 bases from J; junction bases left unmatched: 5. The length of the CDR3 is 15 residues. The germline gives CDR1 MDHEN, CDR2 SYDVKM. This CDR3 reads CASSLGGSSYNEQFF. Written as DNA, the CDR3 is TGTGCCAGCAGCCTCGGGGGGAGCTCCTACAATGAGCAGTTCTTC.

The chain combines TRBV2 with TRBJ1-1; D perhaps matches TRBD1 (5 bases). The V gene lost 2 bases and the J gene lost 3 bases, with 10 bases spanning the gap. This CDR3 region has 14 residues. CDR1 and CDR2 (germline): SNHLY, FYNNEI. The CDR3 spells CASSEMRGDTEAFF. The DNA of the CDR3 is TGTGCCAGCAGTGAAATGCGGGGGGACACTGAAGCTTTCTTT.

The chain recombines TRBV28 with TRBJ2-7; 7 nucleotides line up with TRBD1. Germline V gene lookup returns CDR1 MDHEN and CDR2 SYDVKM. CDR3 length: 14 amino acids. V lost 5 bases and J lost 5; bases outside the gene matches: 9. The CDR3 region has the DNA TGTGCCAGCAGTGCCCCCGACAGGGACCACGAGCAGTACTTC. This sequence encodes CASSAPDRDHEQYF. Using reference TRBV28 and TRBJ2-7 for the parts outside the CDR3, the full variable domain is DVKVTQSSRYLVKRTGEKVFLECVQDMDHENMFWYRQDPGLGLRLIYFSYDVKMKEKGDIPEGYSVSREKKERFSLILESASTNQTSMYLCASSAPDRDHEQYFGPGTRLTVT.

The CDR3 protein is CASSMRDAAGGQVEQFF. CDR3 nucleotides: TGTGCCAGTAGTATGAGGGATGCAGCGGGAGGGCAGGTTGAGCAGTTCTTC. The chain couples TRBV19 to TRBJ2-1; 10 nucleotides match TRBD2. The CDR3 runs 17 residues. Unmatched junction bases numbered 14, after V lost 3 bases and J lost 9 bases. Per the germline V gene, CDR1 is LNHDA and CDR2 is SQIVND (reference sequence).

This clone has just a few counts. The chain combines TRBV5-8 with TRBJ1-1; 8 bases map to TRBD1. The CDR3 covers 13 residues. With V trimmed by 4 bases and J by 3 bases, 2 bases remained unmatched. Germline CDR1 is SGHTS and CDR2 is YDEGEE. The CDR3 DNA reads as TGTGCCAGCAGCCCGGACAGGGACACTGAAGCTTTCTTT. This translates into CASSPDRDTEAFF.

This clone has only a few counts. V and J are TRBV10-3 and TRBJ2-5, with 7 bases fitting TRBD1. The CDR3 spans 16 residues. Trimming cost V 0 bases and J 2 bases; bases outside gene matches: 6. The germline V gene encodes CDR1 ENHRY and CDR2 SYGVKD. The CDR3 DNA follows: TGTGCCATCAGTGAGTCCGGGACAGTGCTACAAGAGACCCAGTACTTC. Translating it yields CAISESGTVLQETQYF.

The chain has TRBV25-1 and TRBJ2-7, with TRBD2 matching 8 bases. The CDR3 runs 14 residues. Germline V lookup: CDR1 MGHDK, CDR2 SYGVNS. The J segment lost 4 bases and the V segment lost 6 bases, leaving 8 bases of the junction unmatched. As DNA, the CDR3 is TGTGCCAGCAGGGGCGATAGCGGGATATACGAGCAGTACTTC. Protein: CASRGDSGIYEQYF.

V gene TRBV11-3 combines with J gene TRBJ2-1, with unresolved D. The CDR3 totals 15 residues. Trimming cost V 4 bases and J 4 bases, with 14 bases left between them. The V gene's germline CDR1 is SGHNT and CDR2 YENEEA. The CDR3 here is CASSSYPGPYNEQFF. CDR3 DNA: TGTGCCAGCAGCTCATACCCAGGCCCATACAATGAGCAGTTCTTC.

The V call is TRBV7-2, the J call TRBJ2-7; 11 nucleotides match TRBD1. The V and J ends lost 3 bases and 3 bases, in that order; junction bases with no gene match: 4. The CDR3 totals 15 residues. From germline, CDR1 is SGHTA and CDR2 FQGNSA. The CDR3 nucleotides read TGTGCCAGCAGCTTGGTGGGGACAGGGGGCTACGAGCAGTACTTC. It yields the protein CASSLVGTGGYEQYF.

This chain uses TRBV19 with TRBJ2-3, with TRBD1 matching 9 bases. V gave up 3 bases and J gave up 1 base; unmatched junction bases: 5. CDR3 length: 16 residues. In germline, CDR1 is LNHDA, CDR2 SQIVND (reference sequence). The CDR3 sequence is CASSIGRTGGTDTQYF. The CDR3 DNA reads TGTGCCAGTAGTATCGGAAGGACAGGGGGCACAGATACGCAGTATTTT.

This clone occurred a few times. The chain combines TRBV2 with TRBJ2-7, with 9 bases lining up with TRBD2. V trimming: 6 bases; J trimming: 3 bases; junction bases outside the gene matches: 9. Germline lookup yields CDR1 SNHLY and CDR2 FYNNEI. This CDR3 spans 15 amino acids. CDR3 DNA: TGTGCCAGCAGAAAACAGACTAGCGGATACTACGAGCAGTACTTC. Its protein product is CASRKQTSGYYEQYF.

This chain links TRBV5-1 with TRBJ2-5; 9 nucleotides align to TRBD2. CDR3 length: 15 residues. V was clipped by 2 bases and J by 6 bases; unmatched bases: 8. Germline V lookup: CDR1 SGHRS, CDR2 YFSETQ. CDR3 region: CASSLISGSRQTQYF. CDR3 bases: TGCGCCAGCAGCTTAATTAGCGGGAGCCGGCAGACCCAGTACTTC.

The V and J genes are TRBV6-6 and TRBJ1-5, with 8 positions matching TRBD1. The CDR3 contains 15 residues. V was clipped by 5 bases and J by 3 bases; unmatched bases: 6. Germline values: CDR1 MNHNY, CDR2 SVGAGI (reference sequence). As DNA, the CDR3 is TGTGCCAGCAGTACCTACAGGGGGACCAATCAGCCCCAGCATTTT. Protein: CASSTYRGTNQPQHF.

V is TRBV9 and J is TRBJ2-5, with 8 bases lining up with TRBD2. Germline V gene lookup returns CDR1 SGDLS and CDR2 YYNGEE. V dropped 3 bases and J dropped 4; count of bases not matched to a gene: 8. The CDR3 totals 15 residues. DNA of the CDR3: TGTGCCAGCAGCGCGGGACTAGTTGGTTCAGAGACCCAGTACTTC. Translated, it gives CASSAGLVGSETQYF.

This chain joins TRBV6-5 and TRBJ2-7; 9 bases agree with TRBD1. With V trimmed by 2 bases and J by 6 bases, 2 bases remained unmatched. Germline CDR1 is MNHEY and CDR2 is SVGAGI. The CDR3 consists of 13 residues. The CDR3 sequence is CASSYGDRVEQYF. In nucleotides, the CDR3 is TGTGCCAGCAGTTACGGGGACAGGGTCGAGCAGTACTTC.

The chain is built from TRBV7-9 and TRBJ2-1; TRBD2 aligns across 11 bases. This CDR3 comprises 16 residues. CDR1 SEHNR and CDR2 FQNEAQ come from the germline V gene (reference sequence). Unmatched junction bases numbered 7, after V lost 4 bases and J lost 5 bases. This CDR3 is CASSYSGTSGHNEQFF. The CDR3 region has the DNA TGTGCCAGCAGCTATTCCGGGACTAGCGGCCACAATGAGCAGTTCTTC.

The chain couples TRBV19 to TRBJ2-1; 9 bases match TRBD1. The V gene end was trimmed by 0 bases and the J gene end by 3 bases; junction bases not matched to a gene: 9. CDR1 is LNHDA and CDR2 is SQIVND in the germline V gene (reference sequence). CDR3 length: 18 amino acids. Written as DNA, the CDR3 is TGTGCCAGTAGTATAGAAAATTGGGGACAGGGAAACTACAATGAGCAGTTCTTC. It specifies CASSIENWGQGNYNEQFF. The full variable domain, with the rest looked up from reference TRBV19 and TRBJ2-1, is DGGITQSPKYLFRKEGQNVTLSCEQNLNHDAMYWYRQDPGQGLRLIYYSQIVNDFQKGDIAEGYSVSREKKESFPLTVTSAQKNPTAFYLCASSIENWGQGNYNEQFFGPGTRLTVL.

The chain uses TRBV2 and TRBJ2-7; the D is unclear. V was shortened by 1 base and J by 1 base, with 11 bases between the two germline ends. This CDR3 region has 15 residues. The germline CDR1 and CDR2 sequences are SNHLY and FYNNEI. The CDR3 DNA follows: TGTGCCAGCAGTGAAGGTGGCATAATGTCCTACGAGCAGTACTTC. As protein: CASSEGGIMSYEQYF.

The chain joins TRBV18 to TRBJ2-5; TRBD1 is a possible D gene (6 bases). The germline gives CDR1 KGHSH, CDR2 LQKENI. Trimming took off 6 bases at V and 2 bases at J, with 13 bases between the two ends. The CDR3 totals 14 residues. DNA for the CDR3: TGTGCCAGCTCCCGGCCGCAGGGGCAAGAGACCCAGTACTTC. It encodes CASSRPQGQETQYF.

This sequence joins TRBV9 and TRBJ1-4; weak D call: TRBD1 (6 bases). Germline V lookup: CDR1 SGDLS, CDR2 YYNGEE. The V end lost 0 bases, the J end lost 6 bases, and 12 bases lay between the germline ends. CDR3 length: 15 amino acids. CDR3 sequence: CASSVDGQGYEKLFF. The CDR3 coding sequence is TGTGCCAGCAGCGTAGACGGGCAGGGGTATGAAAAACTGTTTTTT.

V is TRBV7-9 and J is TRBJ2-3; tentative D call: TRBD2 (5 bases). Germline loops: CDR1 SEHNR, CDR2 FQNEAQ (reference sequence). The CDR3 covers 15 residues. Trimming removed 8 bases at V and 3 bases at J, with 18 bases between. The CDR3 coding sequence is TGTGCCAGCGGCCGAGGAGGAGTAGGTACAGATACGCAGTATTTT. Protein: CASGRGGVGTDTQYF.

This chain uses TRBV19 with TRBJ2-1, with D perhaps TRBD1 (6 bases). Trimming pared 4 bases from V and 6 bases from J, leaving 10 bases between. Germline V gene data show CDR1 as LNHDA and CDR2 as SQIVND (reference sequence). The CDR3 is 13 amino acids. CDR3 protein: CASSNQGSNEQFF. As DNA, the CDR3 is TGTGCCAGTAGTAATCAGGGGAGCAATGAGCAGTTCTTC. The entire variable domain, with the rest obtained from reference TRBV19 and TRBJ2-1, is as follows: DGGITQSPKYLFRKEGQNVTLSCEQNLNHDAMYWYRQDPGQGLRLIYYSQIVNDFQKGDIAEGYSVSREKKESFPLTVTSAQKNPTAFYLCASSNQGSNEQFFGPGTRLTVL.

V is TRBV7-9 and J is TRBJ2-1; D is perhaps TRBD2 (5 bases). The ends were cut back, 3 bases at V and 0 bases at J, with 9 bases in the middle. The CDR3 has 15 residues. CDR1 is SEHNR, CDR2 FQNEAQ, per germline (reference sequence). CDR3 loop: CASSFTSGSYNEQFF. CDR3 bases: TGTGCCAGCAGCTTCACCAGCGGCTCCTACAATGAGCAGTTCTTC.

The rearrangement joins TRBV5-6 to TRBJ1-4; 9 bases are shared with TRBD1. This CDR3 spans 14 amino acids. Per the germline V gene, CDR1 is SGHDT and CDR2 is YYEEEE. The J segment lost 6 bases and the V segment lost 1 base, leaving 1 base of the junction unmatched. In DNA, the CDR3 is TGTGCCAGCAGCTTGAGACAGGGGGATGAAAAACTGTTTTTT. Its translation: CASSLRQGDEKLFF.